A selection of T cell receptor beta chains follows, all from one sample in a study of T cells after yellow fever vaccination. TCRdb re-called the 5' RACE reads with MiXCR, one entry per CDR3 protein. There are 400,000 to 650,000 distinct CDR3 sequences in the sample; 21% occur only once, and roughly 16% lies in the top ten. The specimen was PBMCs, collected roughly 20 days after the first yellow fever vaccination. These receptors were taken from a young man who received the YFV17D yellow fever vaccine. The CDR3 runs from the conserved cysteine through the conserved F or W. The D gene is left open where the match is weak. A row's size may be missing; if present it is once, few, many or a size class.

J: TRBJ2-7
D: TRBD2
size: .
V: TRBV20-1
DNA: TGCAGTGCTACCGGGACTAGCGCGCGTCCGATCTACGAGCAGTACTTC
CDR3: CSATGTSARPIYEQYF

J: TRBJ2-2
D: TRBD1
size: .
V: TRBV11-2
DNA: TGTGCCAGCAGTTCCCGGACAGGGTCCACCGGGGAGCTGTTTTTT
CDR3: CASSSRTGSTGELFF

J: TRBJ1-1
D: .
size: .
V: TRBV12-3/TRBV12-4
DNA: TGTGCTTCAGCCCGGACAGATCTGAACACTGAAGCTTTCTTT
CDR3: CASARTDLNTEAFF

J: TRBJ1-2
D: .
size: .
V: TRBV6-5
DNA: TGTGCCAGCAGTTACCCAGGCCACACAGGGATCTATGGCTACACCTTC
CDR3: CASSYPGHTGIYGYTF

J: TRBJ2-2
D: TRBD2
size: .
V: TRBV4-3
DNA: TGCGCCAGCAGCCAAGAACTAGCGGGGGGCACCGGGGAGCTGTTTTTT
CDR3: CASSQELAGGTGELFF

J: TRBJ2-2
D: .
size: .
V: TRBV12-3/TRBV12-4
DNA: TGTGCCAGCACCCATTATAGCGGAATCAACACCGGGGAGCTGTTTTTT
CDR3: CASTHYSGINTGELFF

J: TRBJ2-3
D: TRBD2
size: few
V: TRBV6-1
DNA: TGTGCCAGCAGTGTTATTAGGGAGGGAGATACGCAGTATTTT
CDR3: CASSVIREGDTQYF

J: TRBJ2-1
D: .
size: .
V: TRBV7-9
DNA: TGTGCCAGCAGTTTCTCTGGGGTCAGCCCCTCCTACAATGAGCAGTTCTTC
CDR3: CASSFSGVSPSYNEQFF

J: TRBJ2-3
D: .
size: .
V: TRBV5-1
DNA: TGCGCCAGCAGCTTGACTATAGTCGATACGCAGTATTTT
CDR3: CASSLTIVDTQYF

J: TRBJ2-7
D: TRBD1
size: many
V: TRBV19
DNA: TGTGCCAGCAGCACAGGACAGGGGTACGAGCAGTACTTC
CDR3: CASSTGQGYEQYF

J: TRBJ2-4
D: .
size: few
V: TRBV4-3
DNA: TGCGCCAGCAGCCAAGGCAGGGCGCTAGCCAAAAACATTCAGTACTTC
CDR3: CASSQGRALAKNIQYF

J: TRBJ1-1
D: TRBD1
size: few
V: TRBV29-1
DNA: TGCAGCGTTGAAGCCTCCATGGACAGGAGACAAGCTTTCTTT
CDR3: CSVEASMDRRQAFF

J: TRBJ2-2
D: TRBD2
size: few
V: TRBV11-2
DNA: TGTGCCAGCACCCCCCTCCTCCTAGCGGGGGGGAACACCGGGGAGCTGTTTTTT
CDR3: CASTPLLLAGGNTGELFF

J: TRBJ2-7
D: .
size: .
V: TRBV20-1
DNA: TGCAGTGCTAGAGAAGGTCCCGGGCCGGCCTACGAGCAGTACTTC
CDR3: CSAREGPGPAYEQYF

J: TRBJ2-7
D: TRBD1
size: .
V: TRBV14
DNA: TGTGCCAGCAGCCAGTCTCGCGGGACAGGGGGCGACGAGCAGTACTTC
CDR3: CASSQSRGTGGDEQYF

J: TRBJ2-2
D: TRBD1
size: few
V: TRBV5-1
DNA: TGCGCCAGCAGCATCCTAGACAGGGCGAACACCGGGGAGCTGTTTTTT
CDR3: CASSILDRANTGELFF

J: TRBJ2-5
D: .
size: .
V: TRBV15
DNA: TGTGCCACCAGCAAACTTATTTGGGAGACCCAGTACTTC
CDR3: CATSKLIWETQYF

J: TRBJ2-2
D: TRBD2
size: many
V: TRBV5-6
DNA: TGTGCCAGCAGCTTGCTCCTAGCGGGGGGCAGGACCGGGGAGCTGTTTTTT
CDR3: CASSLLLAGGRTGELFF

J: TRBJ1-2
D: .
size: .
V: TRBV7-9
DNA: TGTGCCAGCACCCCCCAGGGCTATGGCTACACCTTC
CDR3: CASTPQGYGYTF

J: TRBJ2-5
D: TRBD1
size: .
V: TRBV9
DNA: TGTGCCAGCAGCGTTACAGGGGTCCAAGAGACCCAGTACTTC
CDR3: CASSVTGVQETQYF

J: TRBJ2-1
D: .
size: many
V: TRBV27
DNA: TGTGCCAGCAGTTCTGGGGCGGGGAGTCATCTTAACAATGAGCAGTTCTTC
CDR3: CASSSGAGSHLNNEQFF

J: TRBJ1-4
D: TRBD1
size: many
V: TRBV4-2
DNA: TGTGCCAGCAGCCAAGGCTCCGGGACAGTTAATGAAAAACTGTTTTTT
CDR3: CASSQGSGTVNEKLFF

J: TRBJ2-1
D: .
size: few
V: TRBV24-1
DNA: TGTGCCACCAGTGACCCCGGGACTCCCACGAACCAGTTCTTC
CDR3: CATSDPGTPTNQFF

J: TRBJ1-1
D: .
size: .
V: TRBV9
DNA: TGTGCCAGCAGCCCCTCTGGTAGGGAGAACACTGAAGCTTTCTTT
CDR3: CASSPSGRENTEAFF

J: TRBJ2-1
D: .
size: few
V: TRBV5-1
DNA: TGCGCCAGCAGCTCCTCCCACAATGAGCAGTTCTTC
CDR3: CASSSSHNEQFF

J: TRBJ2-3
D: TRBD2
size: .
V: TRBV10-2
DNA: TGCGCCGGAGCGGGGGGTCCAGCTAGCACAGATACGCAGTATTTT
CDR3: CAGAGGPASTDTQYF

J: TRBJ1-2
D: TRBD1
size: .
V: TRBV20-1
DNA: TGCAGTGCTACAGGGGGAGACAGGGTTTATGGCTACACCTTC
CDR3: CSATGGDRVYGYTF

J: TRBJ2-2
D: .
size: .
V: TRBV6-1
DNA: TGTGCCAGCAGCCTATACCATTTCGTAGCCCCCACGAACACCGGGGAGCTGTTTTTT
CDR3: CASSLYHFVAPTNTGELFF

J: TRBJ2-1
D: .
size: .
V: TRBV19
DNA: TGTGCCAGTAGCGAAGGGGGGGTTAGCTACAATGAGCAGTTCTTC
CDR3: CASSEGGVSYNEQFF

J: TRBJ2-5
D: TRBD2
size: few
V: TRBV5-4
DNA: TGTGCCAGCAGCGCTAGCGGGGGGGGGCTACAAGAGACCCAGTACTTC
CDR3: CASSASGGGLQETQYF

J: TRBJ1-2
D: .
size: few
V: TRBV3-1
DNA: TGTGCCAGCAGCCAAGGTAGGCGGAGCTACACCTTC
CDR3: CASSQGRRSYTF

J: TRBJ2-1
D: .
size: .
V: TRBV20-1
DNA: TGCAGTGCTAGGGTAAAGGGTTTCTGGGATGAGCAGTTCTTC
CDR3: CSARVKGFWDEQFF

J: TRBJ1-6
D: .
size: once
V: TRBV7-9
DNA: TGTGCCAGCAGCTTAGCGGGCCGGGGGGCGAATTCACCCCTCCACTTT
CDR3: CASSLAGRGANSPLHF

J: TRBJ2-5
D: TRBD2
size: .
V: TRBV9
DNA: TGTGCCAGCAGCGTAGACCCTAGCGGGGGGGCCGGTGAGACCCAGTACTTC
CDR3: CASSVDPSGGAGETQYF

J: TRBJ1-2
D: .
size: .
V: TRBV12-3/TRBV12-4
DNA: TGTGCCAGCAGTTTGCAGGGAGAAACTGGCTACACCTTC
CDR3: CASSLQGETGYTF

J: TRBJ2-3
D: .
size: few
V: TRBV7-9
DNA: TGTGCCAGCAGCCACGGGAGCACAGATACGCAGTATTTT
CDR3: CASSHGSTDTQYF

J: TRBJ2-1
D: TRBD2
size: many
V: TRBV4-2
DNA: TGTGCCAGCAGCCAAGAAGCGACTAGCGGGGGCAATGAGCAGTTCTTC
CDR3: CASSQEATSGGNEQFF

J: TRBJ2-6
D: .
size: .
V: TRBV14
DNA: TGTGCCAGCAGCCCCAGGGGCAACTCTGGGGCCAACGTCCTGACTTTC
CDR3: CASSPRGNSGANVLTF

J: TRBJ1-1
D: .
size: few
V: TRBV27
DNA: TGTGCCAGCAGTTCAAACAGTGAAGCTTTCTTT
CDR3: CASSSNSEAFF

J: TRBJ2-5
D: TRBD2
size: .
V: TRBV15
DNA: TGTGCCACCAGCAGAGGCGGGGGGGCCCGGGAGACCCAGTACTTC
CDR3: CATSRGGGARETQYF

J: TRBJ1-2
D: TRBD1
size: .
V: TRBV27
DNA: TGTGCCAGCAGGCCCTCGACAGGGGGCGGGGGCTACACCTTC
CDR3: CASRPSTGGGGYTF

J: TRBJ1-5
D: .
size: few
V: TRBV12-3/TRBV12-4
DNA: TGTGCCAGCTGCAGGGTATCGAGGCCCCAGCATTTT
CDR3: CASCRVSRPQHF

J: TRBJ2-1
D: TRBD2
size: few
V: TRBV20-1
DNA: TGCAGCGCTAGAGTTAGCGGGGGTCAGCCCTACAATGAGCAGTTCTTC
CDR3: CSARVSGGQPYNEQFF

J: TRBJ1-1
D: .
size: .
V: TRBV27
DNA: TGTGCCAGCAGGAGAAGCTCGGCCGGGGAAACTGAAGCTTTCTTT
CDR3: CASRRSSAGETEAFF